Each of the 4 T cell receptor beta chains below was sequenced from the same sample in a study of spatial heterogeneity in lung cancer. The time point was: blood at routine non-recurrence follow-up after resection. MiXCR, run by TCRdb on the 5' RACE reads, gives a single entry per CDR3 protein. Of roughly 34,000 distinct CDR3 sequences listed, approximately 8% were seen once; the top ten hold about 9%. Sample: PBMCs, taken at follow-up. These receptors were collected from a male donor with early-stage non-small cell lung cancer.

This clonotype was found many times. The genes are TRBV12-3 or TRBV12-4 and TRBJ1-5; D gene unclear. This CDR3 has 12 amino acids. V was trimmed by 3 bases and J by 3 bases, leaving 3 bases between them. The CDR3 nucleotides are TGTGCCAGCAGTTTGCCCAATCAGCCCCAGCATTTT. Protein sequence: CASSLPNQPQHF.

V usage is TRBV7-2 and J usage is TRBJ2-3, with D unresolved. Trimming left V 6 bases short and J 2 bases short, with 15 bases between. CDR1 is SGHTA, CDR2 FQGNSA, per germline. The CDR3 runs to 15 residues. The CDR3 loop reads CASSSRSSDTDTQYF. The DNA for the CDR3 is TGTGCCAGCAGTTCGAGGTCCTCGGACACAGATACGCAGTATTTT.

This clonotype has only a few counts. The genes are TRBV6-1 and TRBJ1-6; 7 bases are shared with TRBD1. The ends lost 1 base at V and 7 bases at J; junction bases unmatched: 4. The germline V gene encodes CDR1 MNHNS and CDR2 SASEGT. There are 15 residues in the CDR3. The CDR3 sequence is CASSEDRGENSPLHF. For the CDR3, the DNA is TGTGCCAGCAGTGAAGACAGGGGTGAAAATTCACCCCTCCACTTT.

This clonotype was detected ten times or more. The V and J genes are TRBV7-2 and TRBJ1-1; weak D call: TRBD1 (5 bases). Germline loops: CDR1 SGHTA, CDR2 FQGNSA. Trimming took 3 bases from V and 5 from J, leaving 7 bases between them. This CDR3 is 12 amino acids long. For the CDR3, the DNA is TGTGCCAGCAGCTTCTGGGGGACTGAAGCTTTCTTT. Translated, it gives CASSFWGTEAFF.